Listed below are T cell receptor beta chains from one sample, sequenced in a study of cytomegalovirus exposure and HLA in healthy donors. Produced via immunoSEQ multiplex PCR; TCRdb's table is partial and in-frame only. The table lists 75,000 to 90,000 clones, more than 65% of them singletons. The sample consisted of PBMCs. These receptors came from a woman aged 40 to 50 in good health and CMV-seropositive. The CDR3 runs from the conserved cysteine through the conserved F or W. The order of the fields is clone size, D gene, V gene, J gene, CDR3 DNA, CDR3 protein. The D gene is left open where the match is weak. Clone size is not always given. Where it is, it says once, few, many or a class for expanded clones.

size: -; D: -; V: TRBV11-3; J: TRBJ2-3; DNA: TGTGCCAGCAGCCCCTCTTCGACTAGACTCACAGATACGCAGTATTTT; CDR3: CASSPSSTRLTDTQYF
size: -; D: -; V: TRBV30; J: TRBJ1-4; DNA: TGTGCCTGGAGTATGTACAGTAATGAAAAACTGTTTTTT; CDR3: CAWSMYSNEKLFF
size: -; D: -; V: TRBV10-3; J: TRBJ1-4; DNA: TGTGCCACGCGTCGCCTGGCAGGGGAAGATAATGAAAAACTGTTTTTT; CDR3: CATRRLAGEDNEKLFF
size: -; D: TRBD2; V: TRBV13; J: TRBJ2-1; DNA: TGTGCCAGCAGCCGGACTAGCGCTTGGGAGCAGTTCTTC; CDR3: CASSRTSAWEQFF
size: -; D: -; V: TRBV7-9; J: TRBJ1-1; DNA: TGTTCCAGCAGCTTAGGAGCTATGAACACTGAAGCTTTCTTT; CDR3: CSSSLGAMNTEAFF
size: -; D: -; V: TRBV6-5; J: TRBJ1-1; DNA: TGTGCCAGCAGTCAGGGGTGGGACACTGAAGCTTTCTTT; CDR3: CASSQGWDTEAFF
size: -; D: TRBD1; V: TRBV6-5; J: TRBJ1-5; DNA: TGTGCCAGCAGCCTAGGACAGGGCAGGCAGCCCCAGCATTTT; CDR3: CASSLGQGRQPQHF
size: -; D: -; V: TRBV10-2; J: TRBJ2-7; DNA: TGCGCCAGCAGTGACAGGGACTACGAGCAGTACTTC; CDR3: CASSDRDYEQYF
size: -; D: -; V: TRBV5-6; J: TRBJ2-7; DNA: TGTGCCAGCAGCCCCCTGTACTTC; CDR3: CASSPLYF
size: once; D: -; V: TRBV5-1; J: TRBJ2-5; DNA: TGCGCCAGCAGCAACGGGTGGGAGACCCAGCACTTC; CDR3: CASSNGWETQHF
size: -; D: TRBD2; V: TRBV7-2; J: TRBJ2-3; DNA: TGTGCCAGCAGCTTACGCGGGAGTGATGCAGATACGCAGTATTTT; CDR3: CASSLRGSDADTQYF
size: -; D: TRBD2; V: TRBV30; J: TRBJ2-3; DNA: TGTGCCTGGAGTGCCGGGACTAGCGGGGGGGCAGATACGCAGTATTTT; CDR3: CAWSAGTSGGADTQYF
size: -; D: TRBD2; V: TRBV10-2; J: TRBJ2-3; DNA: TGCGCCAGCAGTCGGACTAGCGGGGCCACAGATACGCAGTATTTT; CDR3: CASSRTSGATDTQYF
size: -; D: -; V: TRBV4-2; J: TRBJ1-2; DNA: TGTGCCAGCAGCCAAGATTCACTTAACTATGGCTACACCTTC; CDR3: CASSQDSLNYGYTF
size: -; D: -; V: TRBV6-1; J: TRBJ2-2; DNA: TGTGCCAGCGAGGGACTTTTCACCGGGGAGCTGTTTTTT; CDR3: CASEGLFTGELFF
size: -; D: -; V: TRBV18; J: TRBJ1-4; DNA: TGTGCCAGCTCACCACCCGGCGGAAAACTGTTTTTT; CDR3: CASSPPGGKLFF
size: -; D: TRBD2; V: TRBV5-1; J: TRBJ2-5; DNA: TGCGCCAGCAGCTTGGTCGGGGGGGCAGAAGAGACCCAGTACTTC; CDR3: CASSLVGGAEETQYF
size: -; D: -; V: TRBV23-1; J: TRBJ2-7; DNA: TGCGCCAGCAGTCACCTAAGGGGGGGGCAGAACTACGAGCAGTACTTC; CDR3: CASSHLRGGQNYEQYF
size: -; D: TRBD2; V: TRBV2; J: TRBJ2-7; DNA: TGTGCCAGCACCGAGGGCCTAGCGGGACTTGAGCAGTACTTC; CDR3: CASTEGLAGLEQYF
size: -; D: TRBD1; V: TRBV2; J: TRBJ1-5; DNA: TGTGCCAGCAGTGAAGCTTCCGGGACAGGGGGCTGGAAGCCCCAGCATTTT; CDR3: CASSEASGTGGWKPQHF
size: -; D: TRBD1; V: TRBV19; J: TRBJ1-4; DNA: TGTGCCAGTAGCAACCCGGGACAGGGCTCTCTTAATGAAAAACTGTTTTTT; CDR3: CASSNPGQGSLNEKLFF
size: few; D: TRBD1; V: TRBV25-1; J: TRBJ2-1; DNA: TGTGCCCGCAACATTCCGGGACAGGCGTTGAATGAGCAGTTCTTC; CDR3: CARNIPGQALNEQFF
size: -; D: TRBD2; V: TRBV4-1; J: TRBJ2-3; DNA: TGCGCCAGCAGCCAAAGGGACGTCATAGCGGGAGGTACAGATACGCAGTATTTT; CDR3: CASSQRDVIAGGTDTQYF
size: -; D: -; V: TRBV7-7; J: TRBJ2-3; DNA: TGTGCTAGCAGCTTAGCCCAGGGAGATACGCAGTATTTT; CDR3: CASSLAQGDTQYF
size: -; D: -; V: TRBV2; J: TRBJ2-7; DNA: TGTGCCAGCAGGGAGAGCTCCTACGAGCAGTACTTC; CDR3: CASRESSYEQYF
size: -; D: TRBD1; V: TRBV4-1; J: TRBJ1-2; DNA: TGCGCCAGCAGCCAAGAACAGGGGCCTCTGTATGGCTACACCTTC; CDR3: CASSQEQGPLYGYTF
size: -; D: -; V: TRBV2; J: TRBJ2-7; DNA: TGTGCCAGCAGCTCCTCAGGGCACAACGAGCAGTACTTC; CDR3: CASSSSGHNEQYF
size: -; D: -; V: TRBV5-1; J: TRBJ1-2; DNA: TGCGCCAGCAGCTTGGATGCTGGGGCGTCGGGTGGCTACACCTTC; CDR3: CASSLDAGASGGYTF
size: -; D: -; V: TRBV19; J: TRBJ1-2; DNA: TGTGCCAGTACTCCCGATGGCGGGGCGTATGGCTACACCTTC; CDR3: CASTPDGGAYGYTF
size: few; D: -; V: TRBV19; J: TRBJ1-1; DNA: TGTGCCAGTAACGACAGATTGACTGAAGCTTTCTTT; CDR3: CASNDRLTEAFF
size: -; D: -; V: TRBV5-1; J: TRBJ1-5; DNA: TGCGCCAGCAGCTTGGACGGGCAGCGGAATCAGCCCCAGCATTTT; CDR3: CASSLDGQRNQPQHF
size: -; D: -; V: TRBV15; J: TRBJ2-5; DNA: TGTGCCACCAGCAGAGATGGGGGCCTGGGTGAGACCCAGTACTTC; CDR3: CATSRDGGLGETQYF
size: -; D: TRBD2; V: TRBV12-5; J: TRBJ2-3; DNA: TGTGCTAGTGGGACTAGCGGTTATTCTAGCACAGATACGCAGTATTTT; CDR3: CASGTSGYSSTDTQYF
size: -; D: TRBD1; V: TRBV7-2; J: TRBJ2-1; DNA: TGTGCCAGCAGTCCCGGACAGGCCTACAATGAGCAGTTCTTC; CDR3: CASSPGQAYNEQFF
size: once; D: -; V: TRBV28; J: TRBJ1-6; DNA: TGTGCCAGCAGTCTTAATTCACCCCTCCACTTT; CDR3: CASSLNSPLHF
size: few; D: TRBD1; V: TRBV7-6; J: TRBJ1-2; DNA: TGTGCCAGCAGCTCGGGACAGGGTTTGGGGGGCTACACCTTC; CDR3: CASSSGQGLGGYTF
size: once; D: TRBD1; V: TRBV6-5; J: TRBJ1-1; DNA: TGTGCCAGCACTAGGACAGGGGGCGCGGGCACTGAAGCTTTCTTT; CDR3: CASTRTGGAGTEAFF
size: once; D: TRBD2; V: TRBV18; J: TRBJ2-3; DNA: TGTGCCAGCTCACCAACGGGACTAGTACGAGATACGCAGTATTTT; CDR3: CASSPTGLVRDTQYF
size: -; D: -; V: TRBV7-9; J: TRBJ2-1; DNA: TGTGCCAGCAGTAGTCGGGGTGAGCAGTTCTTC; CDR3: CASSSRGEQFF
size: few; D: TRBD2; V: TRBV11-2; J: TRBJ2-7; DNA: TGTGCCAGCAGCCTTCGACGGGACTACCAGCAGTACTTC; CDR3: CASSLRRDYQQYF
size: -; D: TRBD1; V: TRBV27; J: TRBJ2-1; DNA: TGTGCCAGCACCGGACAGGGGATGTCCCGCGAGCAGTTCTTC; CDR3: CASTGQGMSREQFF